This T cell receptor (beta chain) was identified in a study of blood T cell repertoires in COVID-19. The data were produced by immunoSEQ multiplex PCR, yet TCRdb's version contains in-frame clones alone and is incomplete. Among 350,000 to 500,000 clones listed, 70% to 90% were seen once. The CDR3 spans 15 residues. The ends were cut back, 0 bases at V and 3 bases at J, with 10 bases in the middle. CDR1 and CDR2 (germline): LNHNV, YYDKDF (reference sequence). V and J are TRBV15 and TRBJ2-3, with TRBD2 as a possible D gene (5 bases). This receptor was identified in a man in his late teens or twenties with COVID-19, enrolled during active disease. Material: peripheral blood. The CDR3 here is CATSREGKRTDTQYF. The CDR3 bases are TGTGCCACCAGCAGAGAGGGGAAGCGGACAGATACGCAGTATTTT. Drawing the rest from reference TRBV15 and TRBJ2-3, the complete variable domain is DAMVIQNPRYQVTQFGKPVTLSCSQTLNHNVMYWYQQKSSQAPKLLFHYYDKDFNNEADTPDNFQSRRPNTSFCFLDIRSPGLGDTAMYLCATSREGKRTDTQYFGPGTRLTVL.